This entry describes one T cell receptor beta chain. Antigen: not known. The entry originates in a study of radiotherapy plus CTLA-4 blockade in lung cancer. Overall study: Disease control was seen in approximately 30% of patients, objective responses in more than 15%. General study results and limits: Reportedly, early blood T cell clone dynamics best predicted response, with interferon-beta.

Trimming cost V 3 bases and J 2 bases; bases outside gene matches: 6. Germline lookup yields CDR1 MNHEY and CDR2 SMNVEV (reference sequence). The CDR3 is 15 residues long. Profiling relied on immunoSEQ multiplex PCR, and the TCRdb table lists in-frame clones only, not all of them. The sample has roughly 100,000 clones; around 83% are singletons. With ipilimumab providing CTLA-4 blockade, focal radiation was administered to patients who had chemo-refractory metastatic non-small-cell lung cancer. The clonotype originates from a human donor with non-small cell lung cancer who had a partial response to radiotherapy plus ipilimumab. The sample was peripheral blood, taken from a patient treated with radiotherapy plus ipilimumab. J is TRBJ2-7 and V is TRBV27; TRBD2 aligns across 8 bases. The CDR3 protein is CASSFQRGTPYEQYF. The CDR3 nucleotides read TGTGCCAGCAGTTTCCAGCGGGGGACACCCTACGAGCAGTACTTC.